Included here is one TCR beta chain sequence, with context. Antigen: not known. The data were taken from a study of siplizumab effects on memory and regulatory T cells. Study-wide points: Siplizumab conditions gave an average of approximately 70% Treg-derived mappable alloreactive CD4+ clones, versus roughly 25% for controls. Roughly 75-95% of proliferating CD4+ or CD8+ clones lacked an assignable naive or memory phenotype. Greater diversity than memory cells seemed evident in naive T cells, which also appeared to be major alloresponse contributors. Confirmation was lacking for the suppressive function of proliferating Tregs derived from siplizumab cultures.

Repertoires were generated with immunoSEQ multiplex PCR, while TCRdb's copy carries only in-frame clones and drops some. The table lists about 94,000 clones, roughly 94% of them singletons, with over 0.25% in the top ten. CDR1 and CDR2 from the germline V gene are SEHNR and FQNEAQ (reference sequence). The germline V and J ends were trimmed by 5 bases and 1 base, with 15 bases remaining between them. The CDR3 length is 15 residues. This TCR was recovered from a human donor in good health. The chain is built from TRBV7-9 and TRBJ2-7; D is perhaps TRBD1 (6 bases). Sequencing input: non-Treg CD4+ T cells sorted from blood. CDR3 in amino acids: CASSPLGQGSYEQYF. The CDR3 bases are TGTGCCAGCAGCCCCCTCGGCCAGGGGTCCTACGAGCAGTACTTC.